The clone carrying this T cell receptor (beta chain) was observed a single time. This entry comes from a study of shared clonotypes between healthy human individuals. Turning to the study itself: Per donor, three plates held CD4 naive cells, three held CD4 memory, two held CD8 naive and one held CD8 memory.

The assay ran at deep level. Every subset's genomic DNA went evenly onto several immunoSEQ plates. Assay used: immunoSEQ multiplex PCR; TCRdb lists only in-frame clones, some missing. The sample has 2.3 million or so clones, more than 85% seen once; the top ten hold 0.39%. CD4+ cells underwent separation, giving CD45RA+ naive and CD45RA-negative memory subsets. CDR1 SGHRS and CDR2 YFSETQ come from the germline V gene. The trim removed 2 bases at V and 1 base at J, leaving 6 bases unmatched. This CDR3 has 16 residues. Sequencing was done on a sample of naive CD4+ T cells from PBMCs. Subset specified: CD45RA+ positively selected. This chain links TRBV5-1 with TRBJ2-5; 9 nucleotides line up with TRBD1. The TCR originated in a man between 18 and 29 years old in good health. Some clones in this sample may be carry-over from other donors' samples. The CDR3 coding sequence is TGCGCCAGCAGCTTCCTAGGGACAGGGATCCAAGAGACCCAGTACTTC. Translation gives CASSFLGTGIQETQYF.